Reported below is one T cell receptor (beta chain). The antigen remains undetermined. These data belong to a study of a mutant IDH1 vaccine in newly diagnosed glioma. Overall study context: Radiotherapy alone preceded vaccination by 4-6 weeks; alternatively, vaccination started with temozolomide cycles. Treated patients were roughly 62% male, about 40% female, mean age around 40 years.

Assay: immunoSEQ multiplex PCR; the TCRdb copy retains only in-frame clones and omits some. The sample records around 11,000 clones, around 85% being singletons. V gave up 2 bases and J gave up 5 bases, with 11 bases separating them. CDR1 SGHDT and CDR2 YYEEEE come from the germline V gene. The CDR3 totals 14 residues. Study findings and constraints: Pseudoprogression appeared unlinked to shifts in leading peripheral T cell clonotypes. Immune responses induced by vaccination arose in 93.3% of the patients.

Noted time point: week 47, end of study. Doses consisted of 300 ug of mutant IDH1 20-mer peptide each, paired with topical imiquimod. The origin of this receptor is a man aged 30 to 45 with glioma. The chain is built from TRBV5-6 and TRBJ1-5; TRBD1 might be the D (6 bases). The material sequenced was PBMCs, taken from a glioma patient whose treatment included an IDH1 peptide vaccine. CDR3 residues: CASSFWGPDQPQHF. The DNA for the CDR3 is TGTGCCAGCAGCTTCTGGGGGCCGGATCAGCCCCAGCATTTT.